The entry below gives a single TCR beta chain sequence along with its context. These data originate in a study of blood T cell repertoires in COVID-19. On the study more broadly: In each case, the material was cDNA or gDNA derived from T cells, B-cell-depleted T cells, or PBMCs.

Clones were sequenced by immunoSEQ multiplex PCR, and TCRdb holds only the in-frame ones, with some missing. The sample shows approximately 15,000 clones, around four fifths of them seen only once. The CDR3 spans 13 residues. V lost 1 base and J lost 6, with 12 bases in between. Germline V gives CDR1 SQVTM, CDR2 ANQGSEA. This clonotype originated in a man in his fifties or sixties with active or convalescent COVID-19. The sequencing sample was made of peripheral blood. V gene TRBV29-1 combines with J gene TRBJ1-2; D perhaps matches TRBD1 (5 bases). This chain's CDR3 is CSVEGGSENGYTF. The CDR3 DNA reads TGCAGCGTTGAAGGGGGCAGTGAAAATGGCTACACCTTC.